These 13 T cell receptor beta chains were all obtained from the same sample, sequenced in a study of graft-versus-host responses after intestinal transplantation. Which antigens these TCRs recognize remains unknown. Some clones are missing from TCRdb's copy, which holds only in-frame ones; the method was immunoSEQ multiplex PCR. Of about 93,000 clones listed, approximately 92% were seen once; the top ten hold approximately 0.5%. This specimen consisted of unstimulated CD8+ T cells sorted from spleen or lymph node cells, obtained before intestinal transplant. The origin of the receptors is a human donor who received an intestinal transplant.

The chain uses TRBV5-6 and TRBJ1-5; D perhaps matches TRBD1 (5 bases). Trimming shortened V by 4 bases and J by 4 bases, and 18 bases separated the two germline ends. In germline, CDR1 is SGHDT, CDR2 YYEEEE. CDR3 length equals 16 residues. The CDR3 region has the DNA TGTGCCAGCAGCCGAAGTGGGACTTACCTGAATCAGCCCCAGCATTTT. Protein: CASSRSGTYLNQPQHF.

The chain is built from TRBV5-1 and TRBJ2-1; 7 positions agree with TRBD2. The CDR3 sequence is 15 residues long. With 0 bases clipped from V and 2 bases from J, the junction kept 2 bases outside the gene matches. Per the germline V gene, CDR1 is SGHRS and CDR2 is YFSETQ. The CDR3 sequence: CASSLVRETYNEQFF. The CDR3 DNA reads TGCGCCAGCAGCTTGGTGCGGGAGACCTACAATGAGCAGTTCTTC. Looking up the rest from reference TRBV5-1 and TRBJ2-1 gives the full variable domain: KAGVTQTPRYLIKTRGQQVTLSCSPISGHRSVSWYQQTPGQGLQFLFEYFSETQRNKGNFPGRFSGRQFSNSRSEMNVSTLELGDSALYLCASSLVRETYNEQFFGPGTRLTVL.

This clone was observed a single time. The chain recombines TRBV27 with TRBJ2-2; 10 positions match TRBD1. Germline CDR1 MNHEY, CDR2 SMNVEV (reference sequence). CDR3 length: 14 residues. With 4 bases clipped from V and 5 bases from J, the junction kept 1 base outside the gene matches. CDR3 coding DNA: TGTGCCAGCAGTTGGGGACAGGGGACCGGGGAGCTGTTTTTT. This gives the protein CASSWGQGTGELFF.

The chain recombines TRBV6-6 with TRBJ2-7, with TRBD2 matching over 9 bases. Germline lookup yields CDR1 MNHNY and CDR2 SVGAGI (reference sequence). The V gene end was trimmed by 7 bases and the J gene end by 0 bases; junction bases not matched to a gene: 1. The CDR3 consists of 13 residues. In nucleotides, the CDR3 is TGTGCCAGCACGGGACTAGCCTCCTACGAGCAGTACTTC. Protein product: CASTGLASYEQYF.

The chain couples TRBV5-8 to TRBJ2-5, with 7 nucleotides matching TRBD1. The germline V gene encodes CDR1 SGHTS and CDR2 YDEGEE. The CDR3 sequence is 14 residues long. The junction had 9 bases not matched to a gene; V was cut back by 8 bases and J by 2 bases. The CDR3 nucleotides read TGTGCCAGTGAAGCCGGGACAGCTCAAGAGACCCAGTACTTC. It is translated as CASEAGTAQETQYF.

The J gene is TRBJ2-4, the V gene TRBV5-1, with a weak D call TRBD1 (5 bases). V was pared by 4 bases and J by 8 bases, with 19 bases between. There are 15 residues in the CDR3. Germline loops: CDR1 SGHRS, CDR2 YFSETQ. Here the CDR3 DNA reads TGCGCCAGCAGCCCTGGGGCCAGGAAAAGGGACATTCAGTACTTC. Protein sequence: CASSPGARKRDIQYF.

This clone was seen only a few times. This chain links TRBV10-3 with TRBJ2-7; 7 nucleotides align to TRBD1. CDR3 length equals 15 residues. CDR1 and CDR2 from the germline V gene are ENHRY and SYGVKD. After removal of 3 bases from V and 3 bases from J, the junction contained 8 bases not matched to a gene. In nucleotides, the CDR3 is TGTGCCATCAGTGACCGACAGGGTTTGGACTACGAGCAGTACTTC. Translated: CAISDRQGLDYEQYF.

The V and J genes are TRBV5-1 and TRBJ2-1; 10 bases map to TRBD2. This CDR3 contains 16 residues. Germline V gene sequence: CDR1 SGHRS, CDR2 YFSETQ. Trimming at V came to 0 bases and at J to 1 base, leaving 1 base not matched to a gene. CDR3 nucleotide sequence: TGCGCCAGCAGCTTGGTACTAGCGGGATCCTACAATGAGCAGTTCTTC. Amino acids: CASSLVLAGSYNEQFF.

The chain carries TRBV6-1 and TRBJ1-2, with a weak D call TRBD1 (5 bases). The CDR3 is 13 residues long. The germline gives CDR1 MNHNS, CDR2 SASEGT. V was clipped by 3 bases and J by 3 bases, with 8 bases between them. The CDR3 region is CASSETAYYGYTF. For the CDR3, the DNA is TGTGCCAGCAGTGAGACAGCCTACTATGGCTACACCTTC.

The rearrangement links TRBV6-5 to TRBJ2-1, with 10 positions matching TRBD1. The V gene's germline CDR1 is MNHEY and CDR2 SVGAGI. After removal of 4 bases from V and 9 bases from J, the junction contained 6 bases not matched to a gene. The CDR3 has 14 residues. Written as DNA, the CDR3 is TGTGCCAGCAGTTTTGGGAGGACAGGGGGTGAGCAGTTCTTC. Residues: CASSFGRTGGEQFF.

This chain links TRBV5-1 with TRBJ2-7; 11 bases agree with TRBD1. The J segment lost 2 bases and the V segment lost 6 bases, leaving 10 bases of the junction unmatched. This CDR3 has 16 residues. The germline gives CDR1 SGHRS, CDR2 YFSETQ. The CDR3 here is CASTTSPGQGAYEQYF. The CDR3 DNA is TGCGCCAGCACCACCTCGCCGGGACAGGGGGCCTACGAGCAGTACTTC. Full variable domain (remainder filled in from reference TRBV5-1 and TRBJ2-7): KAGVTQTPRYLIKTRGQQVTLSCSPISGHRSVSWYQQTPGQGLQFLFEYFSETQRNKGNFPGRFSGRQFSNSRSEMNVSTLELGDSALYLCASTTSPGQGAYEQYFGPGTRLTVT.

The chain is built from TRBV7-8 and TRBJ2-3, with D perhaps matching TRBD2 (7 bases). The CDR3 length is 16 residues. The ends were cut back, 1 base at V and 4 bases at J, with 15 bases in the middle. Germline-derived CDR1 and CDR2 are SGHVS and FQNEAQ. The CDR3 region has the DNA TGTGCCAGCAGCTTAGTGAGGGGGGGCCGTTCAGATACGCAGTATTTT. Encoded protein: CASSLVRGGRSDTQYF.

The chain joins TRBV6-5 to TRBJ2-5; the D gene is possibly TRBD1 (5 bases). The V and J ends lost 1 base and 4 bases respectively, with 13 bases between them. In germline, CDR1 is MNHEY, CDR2 SVGAGI. This CDR3 contains 15 residues. The CDR3 region is CASSYLAGSSETQYF. The CDR3 DNA is TGTGCCAGCAGTTACTTGGCAGGGTCGTCAGAGACCCAGTACTTC.